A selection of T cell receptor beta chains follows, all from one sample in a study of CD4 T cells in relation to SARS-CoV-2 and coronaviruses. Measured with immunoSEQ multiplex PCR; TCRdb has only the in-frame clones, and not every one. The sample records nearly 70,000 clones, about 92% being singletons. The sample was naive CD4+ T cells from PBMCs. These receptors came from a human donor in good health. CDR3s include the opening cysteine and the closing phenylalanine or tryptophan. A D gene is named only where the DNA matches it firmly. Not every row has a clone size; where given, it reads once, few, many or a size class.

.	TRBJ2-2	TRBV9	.	CASSVVPGNTGELFF	TGTGCCAGCAGCGTAGTCCCAGGGAACACCGGGGAGCTGTTTTTT
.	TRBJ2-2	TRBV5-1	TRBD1	CASSSMTGQGSTGELFF	TGCGCCAGCAGCTCAATGACCGGACAGGGATCCACCGGGGAGCTGTTTTTT
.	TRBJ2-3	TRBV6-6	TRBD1	CASSEGQGRDTQYF	TGTGCCAGCAGCGAGGGACAGGGTAGGGATACGCAGTATTTT
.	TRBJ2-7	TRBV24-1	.	CATRSNGDTYEQYF	TGTGCCACCAGAAGTAACGGTGACACCTACGAGCAGTACTTC
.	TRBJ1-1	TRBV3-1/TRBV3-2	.	CASSLSRTSLNTEAFF	TGTGCCAGCAGCCTCTCCCGGACAAGTCTGAACACTGAAGCTTTCTTT
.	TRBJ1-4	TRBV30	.	CAWTPGAYEKLFF	TGTGCCTGGACCCCCGGGGCGTATGAAAAACTGTTTTTT
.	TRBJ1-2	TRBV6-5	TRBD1	CASTRQGIYGYTF	TGTGCCAGCACTCGACAGGGCATCTATGGCTACACCTTC
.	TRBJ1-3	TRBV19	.	CASSHDSSGNTIYF	TGTGCCAGTAGCCATGACAGCTCTGGAAACACCATATATTTT
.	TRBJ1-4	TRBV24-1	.	CATSDSHRANEKLFF	TGTGCCACCAGTGATTCCCACCGGGCCAATGAAAAACTGTTTTTT
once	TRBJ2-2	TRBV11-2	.	CASSFWEAGELFF	TGTGCCAGCAGCTTCTGGGAGGCCGGGGAGCTGTTTTTT
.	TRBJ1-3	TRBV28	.	CASGGPVTSGNTIYF	TGTGCCAGCGGGGGTCCAGTTACCTCTGGAAACACCATATATTTT
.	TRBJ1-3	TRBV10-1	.	CASSSGRSSGNTIYF	TGCGCCAGCAGCTCAGGACGGAGCTCTGGAAACACCATATATTTT
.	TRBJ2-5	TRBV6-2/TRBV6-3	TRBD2	CASSYEASGEDIRETQYF	TGTGCCAGCAGTTACGAGGCTAGCGGGGAAGACATTAGAGAGACCCAGTACTTC
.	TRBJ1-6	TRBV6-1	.	CASSEQPMSVLSSYNSPLHF	TGTGCCAGCAGTGAACAGCCTATGTCCGTGTTGAGCTCCTATAATTCACCCCTCCACTTT
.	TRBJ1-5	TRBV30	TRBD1	CAWSNLQDRSPEGQNQPQHF	TGTGCCTGGAGTAACCTACAGGACAGGTCACCCGAGGGGCAAAATCAGCCCCAGCATTTT
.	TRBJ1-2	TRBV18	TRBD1	CASLRDRGHYGYTF	TGTGCCAGCCTCCGGGACAGGGGCCACTATGGCTACACCTTC
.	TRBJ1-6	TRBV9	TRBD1	CASSGDRGELYNSPLHF	TGTGCCAGCAGCGGAGACAGGGGCGAACTCTATAATTCACCCCTCCACTTT
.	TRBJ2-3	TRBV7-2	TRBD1	CASSSTGGTSTDTQYF	TGTGCCAGCAGCTCCACAGGGGGGACTAGCACAGATACGCAGTATTTT
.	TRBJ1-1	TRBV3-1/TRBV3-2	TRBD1	CASSPGTVNTEAFF	TGTGCCAGCAGCCCCGGGACAGTGAACACTGAAGCTTTCTTT
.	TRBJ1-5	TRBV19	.	CASSSPSGGSGQPQHF	TGTGCCAGTAGTTCCCCATCGGGGGGTTCGGGCCAGCCCCAGCATTTT
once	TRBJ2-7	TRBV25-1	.	CASSESQGSIYEQYF	TGTGCCAGCAGTGAGTCGCAGGGGTCTATCTACGAGCAGTACTTC
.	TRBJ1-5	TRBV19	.	CASSILGSNQPQHF	TGTGCCAGTAGTATATTGGGTAGCAATCAGCCCCAGCATTTT
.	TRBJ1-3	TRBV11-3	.	CASSFGAGNTIYF	TGTGCCAGCAGCTTCGGGGCTGGAAACACCATATATTTT
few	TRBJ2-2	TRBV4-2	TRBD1	CASSQTGTGGTGELFF	TGTGCCAGCAGCCAAACCGGGACAGGGGGCACCGGGGAGCTGTTTTTT
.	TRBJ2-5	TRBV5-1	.	CASSPSTASRSGETQYF	TGCGCCAGCAGTCCAAGCACGGCTAGCCGGAGCGGAGAGACCCAGTACTTC
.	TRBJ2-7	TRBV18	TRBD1	CASSQSQGTPQYF	TGTGCCAGCTCACAATCACAGGGGACGCCCCAGTACTTC
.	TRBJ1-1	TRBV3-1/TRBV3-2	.	CASSQEFGEAFF	TGTGCCAGCAGCCAAGAATTTGGGGAAGCTTTCTTT
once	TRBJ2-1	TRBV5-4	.	CASSLVRAGHEQFF	TGTGCCAGCAGCTTAGTCCGGGCCGGCCATGAGCAGTTCTTC
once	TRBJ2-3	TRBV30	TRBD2	CAWSVRASGVTDTQYF	TGTGCCTGGAGTGTTCGGGCTAGCGGGGTCACAGATACGCAGTATTTT
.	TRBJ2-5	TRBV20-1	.	CSACEEYRETQYF	TGCAGTGCTTGTGAGGAGTACCGAGAGACCCAGTACTTC
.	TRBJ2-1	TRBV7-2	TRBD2	CASSTLAGPGHEQFF	TGTGCCAGCAGCACTCTAGCGGGGCCTGGCCATGAGCAGTTCTTC
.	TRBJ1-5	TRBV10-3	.	CAISESGQSFQPQHF	TGTGCCATCAGTGAGTCGGGTCAGTCTTTTCAGCCCCAGCATTTT
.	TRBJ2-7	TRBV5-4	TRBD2	CASSLPLGAGGYEQYF	TGTGCCAGCAGCTTACCCCTAGGGGCGGGAGGGTACGAGCAGTACTTC
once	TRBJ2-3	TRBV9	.	CASSFSPGQISTDTQYF	TGTGCCAGCAGCTTCAGCCCCGGACAGATTAGCACAGATACGCAGTATTTT
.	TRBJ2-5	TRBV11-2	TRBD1	CASSSRGQPLSQETQYF	TGTGCCAGCAGCTCAAGGGGACAGCCACTAAGTCAAGAGACCCAGTACTTC
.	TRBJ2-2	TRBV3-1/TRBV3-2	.	CASSQLVTGELFF	TGTGCCAGCAGCCAACTGGTGACCGGGGAGCTGTTTTTT
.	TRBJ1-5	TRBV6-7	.	CASSYRDTHQPQHF	TGTGCCAGCAGTTACCGGGACACCCATCAGCCCCAGCATTTT
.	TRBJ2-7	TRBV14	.	CASSHPDSLYEQYF	TGTGCCAGCAGCCACCCCGACTCCCTCTACGAGCAGTACTTC
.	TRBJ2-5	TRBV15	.	CATSRDHRVGIGETQYF	TGTGCCACCAGCAGAGATCACAGGGTGGGGATTGGGGAGACCCAGTACTTC
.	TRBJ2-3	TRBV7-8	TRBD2	CASSDLAGGTDTQYF	TGTGCCAGCTCAGATCTAGCGGGCGGCACAGATACGCAGTATTTT
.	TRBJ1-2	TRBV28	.	CASSLAGAHYGYTF	TGTGCCAGCAGTTTGGCAGGGGCGCACTATGGCTACACCTTC
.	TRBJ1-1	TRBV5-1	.	CVSSSQGLHTEAFF	TGCGTCAGCAGCTCCCAGGGGCTTCACACTGAAGCTTTCTTT
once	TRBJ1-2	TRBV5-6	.	CASSWWGGSNYGYTF	TGTGCCAGCAGCTGGTGGGGGGGGTCTAACTATGGCTACACCTTC
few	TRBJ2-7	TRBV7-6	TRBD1	CASSSPGTGLAEQYF	TGTGCCAGCAGCTCCCCCGGGACAGGGTTGGCCGAGCAGTACTTC